These 30 T cell receptor beta chains share one sample of origin, sequenced in a study of shared clonotypes between healthy human individuals. Assay: immunoSEQ multiplex PCR; the TCRdb copy retains only in-frame clones and omits some. Altogether about 2 million clones are present, approximately 94% being singletons, with the ten largest covering 0.9% to 1.3%. CD45RO negativity and positive selection for CCR7 defined naive CD8 cells, a population that excluded terminally differentiated effector memory CD45RA+ cells. Sequencing was carried out using naive CD8+ T cells sorted from blood. The source of these receptors is a man between 18 and 29 years old in good health.

This clone has only a few counts. The chain employs TRBV4-1 and TRBJ1-2, with D uncertain. V lost 2 bases and J lost 11, with 15 bases in between. This CDR3 has 13 residues. The germline V gene has CDR1 MGHRA and CDR2 YSYEKL. The CDR3 sequence: CASSQTVRSDYTF. CDR3 bases: TGCGCCAGCAGCCAAACCGTGAGGTCAGATTACACCTTC.

The V and J genes are TRBV7-3 and TRBJ2-2, with a weak D call TRBD2 (5 bases). The CDR3 runs to 13 residues. Germline values: CDR1 SGHTA, CDR2 FQGTGA. With 4 bases removed from V and 5 bases from J, the gap between germline ends came to 8 bases. CDR3 in amino acids: CASSSRVTGELFF. CDR3 DNA: TGTGCCAGCAGCTCGAGGGTGACCGGGGAGCTGTTTTTT.

The gene calls are TRBV2 and TRBJ1-1, with TRBD1 as a possible D gene (5 bases). Germline assignment: CDR1 SNHLY and CDR2 FYNNEI. V lost 2 bases and J lost 2, with 18 bases in between. The CDR3 covers 17 residues. The DNA of the CDR3 is TGTGCCAGCAGTGAAACCCCTGGGGCGGGAATAAACACTGAAGCTTTCTTT. This sequence encodes CASSETPGAGINTEAFF.

The chain is built from TRBV11-2 and TRBJ1-2; perhaps TRBD1 as D (6 bases). Germline V gene lookup returns CDR1 SGHAT and CDR2 FQNNGV. V was shortened by 2 bases and J by 4 bases, with 17 bases between the two germline ends. The CDR3 length is 16 residues. The CDR3 DNA reads as TGTGCCAGCAGCTTAAGCGGGGGCGGATTTGGCTATGGCTACACCTTC. Its protein product is CASSLSGGGFGYGYTF. The full variable domain, its missing parts supplied by reference TRBV11-2 and TRBJ1-2, is EAGVAQSPRYKIIEKRQSVAFWCNPISGHATLYWYQQILGQGPKLLIQFQNNGVVDDSQLPKDRFSAERLKGVDSTLKIQPAKLEDSAVYLCASSLSGGGFGYGYTFGSGTRLTVV.

The rearrangement uses TRBV19 and TRBJ1-1, with D maybe TRBD1 (5 bases). V was trimmed by 1 base and J by 5 bases, leaving 8 bases between them. The CDR3 extends over 13 amino acids. Germline CDR1 reads LNHDA; CDR2 reads SQIVND (reference sequence). CDR3 sequence: CASSIVEGTEAFF. CDR3 bases: TGTGCCAGTAGTATAGTGGAGGGGACTGAAGCTTTCTTT.

This sequence joins TRBV7-8 and TRBJ2-7; D is ambiguous. V lost 5 bases and J lost 8, with 13 bases in between. The CDR3 is 12 amino acids. Per germline, CDR1 SGHVS and CDR2 FQNEAQ. The CDR3 sequence is CASSGQETQQYF. The CDR3 DNA is TGTGCCAGCAGCGGCCAGGAGACGCAGCAGTACTTC.

V is TRBV30 and J is TRBJ1-4; TRBD1 agrees at 8 bases. This CDR3 region has 15 residues. Trimming cost V 5 bases and J 6 bases; bases outside gene matches: 11. The V gene's germline CDR1 is GTSNPN and CDR2 SVGIG (reference sequence). The CDR3: CAWVGQGGMDEKLFF. The DNA for the CDR3 is TGTGCCTGGGTCGGACAGGGAGGGATGGATGAAAAACTGTTTTTT.

The chain employs TRBV30 and TRBJ2-7, with 9 bases fitting TRBD1. The length of the CDR3 is 17 residues. V lost 1 base and J lost 3; bases outside the gene matches: 13. Germline-derived CDR1 and CDR2 are GTSNPN and SVGIG (reference sequence). CDR3 region: CAWSAFTGGLYNYEQYF. The CDR3 DNA reads as TGTGCCTGGAGTGCCTTCACAGGGGGCCTATACAACTACGAGCAGTACTTC.

V gene TRBV10-3 combines with J gene TRBJ1-5; possible D gene TRBD1, 5 bases. Trimming took off 2 bases at V and 4 bases at J, with 18 bases between the two ends. CDR3 length: 17 residues. Germline CDR1 is ENHRY and CDR2 is SYGVKD. CDR3 sequence (DNA): TGTGCCATCAGTGAGATAATTTGGGGGACCGAAAATCAGCCCCAGCATTTT. This sequence encodes CAISEIIWGTENQPQHF.

As to this clone: The identical CDR3 is also encoded by other nucleotide sequences in the sample. The chain combines TRBV5-6 with TRBJ1-1, with 11 bases identical to TRBD1. V lost 3 bases, J lost 4 bases, and 2 bases stayed unmatched. Germline V CDR1 and CDR2: SGHDT, YYEEEE. The CDR3 is 14 amino acids. CDR3 residues: CASSWGTGGTEAFF. The CDR3, as DNA: TGTGCCAGCAGCTGGGGGACAGGGGGCACTGAAGCTTTCTTT.

V gene TRBV7-9 combines with J gene TRBJ1-4; D not certain. This CDR3 is built from 14 residues. Trimming took 1 base from V and 6 from J, leaving 9 bases between them. Germline CDR1 is SEHNR and CDR2 is FQNEAQ (reference sequence). CDR3 region: CASSLGGSHEKLFF. The DNA of the CDR3 is TGTGCCAGCAGCTTAGGGGGTTCACATGAAAAACTGTTTTTT.

V is TRBV13 and J is TRBJ2-7, with 11 bases matching TRBD1. The junction had 3 bases not matched to a gene; V was cut back by 5 bases and J by 0 bases. From germline, CDR1 is PRHDT and CDR2 FYEKMQ (reference sequence). The CDR3 consists of 15 residues. The CDR3 nucleotides read TGTGCCAGCAGCCCGGGACAGGGGGTCTCCTACGAGCAGTACTTC. This codes for CASSPGQGVSYEQYF.

V usage is TRBV25-1 and J usage is TRBJ2-2; D gene unclear. Germline V gene sequence: CDR1 MGHDK, CDR2 SYGVNS. This CDR3 spans 13 amino acids. Trimming pared 4 bases from V and 2 bases from J, leaving 5 bases between. CDR3: CASSVDNTGELFF. The CDR3 nucleotides read TGTGCCAGCAGTGTAGATAACACCGGGGAGCTGTTTTTT.

The V call is TRBV7-6, the J call TRBJ2-7, with 7 bases that match TRBD1. CDR3 length equals 13 residues. CDR1 is SGHVS and CDR2 is FNYEAQ in the germline V gene. The V segment lost 4 bases and the J segment 1 base; nucleotides outside the gene matches: 1. CDR3 in amino acids: CASSSDRSYEQYF. The CDR3 bases are TGTGCCAGCAGCTCGGACAGGTCCTACGAGCAGTACTTC.

V and J are TRBV5-6 and TRBJ2-4; tentative D call: TRBD2 (7 bases). Trimming removed 6 bases at V and 9 bases at J, with 13 bases between. The CDR3 is made up of 12 amino acids. CDR1 and CDR2 (germline): SGHDT, YYEEEE. The CDR3 reads CASTEGGTIQYF. CDR3 in DNA: TGTGCCAGCACGGAGGGGGGGACCATTCAGTACTTC.

The chain is built from TRBV4-1 and TRBJ2-5; 7 bases map to TRBD1. CDR1 is MGHRA and CDR2 is YSYEKL in the germline V gene. Trimming took 1 base from V and 3 from J; bases not matched to a gene: 5. The CDR3 is 15 amino acids. The DNA of the CDR3 is TGCGCCAGCAGCCAAGTCCTCGGGACAGAAGAGACCCAGTACTTC. This translates into CASSQVLGTEETQYF.

V gene TRBV11-2 combines with J gene TRBJ2-7; D may be TRBD1 (7 bases). The CDR3 covers 13 residues. Trimming stripped 5 bases from V and 3 bases from J, with 11 bases between. Germline CDR1 reads SGHAT; CDR2 reads FQNNGV. The CDR3 loop reads CASSPGGRYEQYF. CDR3 nucleotides: TGTGCCAGCAGCCCAGGGGGGCGCTACGAGCAGTACTTC.

This chain connects TRBV5-1 to TRBJ2-3; no clear D gene. Germline values: CDR1 SGHRS, CDR2 YFSETQ. The CDR3 runs 14 residues. V gave up 3 bases and J gave up 1 base, with 9 bases separating them. CDR3 sequence: CASSSRWGTDTQYF. The CDR3 DNA reads as TGCGCCAGCAGCTCACGGTGGGGCACAGATACGCAGTATTTT.

This clone was found once. The chain has TRBV27 and TRBJ2-7; 9 nucleotides match TRBD1. The CDR3 is 13 amino acids. Germline V gene lookup returns CDR1 MNHEY and CDR2 SMNVEV (reference sequence). V shed 6 bases, J shed 5 bases, and the junction held 5 bases outside the gene matches. In nucleotides, the CDR3 is TGTGCCAGCAGACCAACAGGGGGCCACGAGCAGTACTTC. Amino acid sequence: CASRPTGGHEQYF.

CDR3 nucleotide sequence: TGTGCCAGCAGTCCTTCAGGGGGGTCCCTTTCCTACGAGCAGTACTTC. It is translated as CASSPSGGSLSYEQYF. This rearrangement joins TRBV27 to TRBJ2-7, with D possibly being TRBD1 (7 bases). Germline V gene data show CDR1 as MNHEY and CDR2 as SMNVEV (reference sequence). The V end was cut by 5 bases, the J end by 1 base, with 18 bases between. The CDR3 length is 16 residues.

This clone has just one count. V is TRBV27 and J is TRBJ2-7; 7 bases are a match to TRBD1. Germline V CDR1 and CDR2: MNHEY, SMNVEV (reference sequence). This CDR3 is 15 amino acids long. V was clipped by 6 bases and J by 0 bases; unmatched bases: 8. The CDR3 DNA sequence: TGTGCCAGCAGGGAGGAGACAGGGAACTCCTACGAGCAGTACTTC. It is translated as CASREETGNSYEQYF.

This rearrangement joins TRBV10-3 to TRBJ2-1, with 7 bases that match TRBD2. The CDR3 runs to 15 residues. V trimming: 9 bases; J trimming: 12 bases; junction bases outside the gene matches: 20. The germline gives CDR1 ENHRY, CDR2 SYGVKD. The CDR3 is CAIKDTASGERGQFF. The CDR3 region has the DNA TGTGCCATTAAAGACACGGCTAGCGGAGAGAGGGGGCAGTTCTTC.

Points on this clone: This sample also contains other DNA sequences that code for the same CDR3. The chain uses TRBV18 and TRBJ2-7, with D possibly matching TRBD1 (6 bases). The CDR3 contains 13 residues. Looked up from germline, CDR1 is KGHSH and CDR2 is LQKENI. V was cut by 0 bases and J by 4 bases, with 7 bases left in between. CDR3: CASSPPGAYEQYF. DNA for the CDR3: TGTGCCAGCTCACCACCGGGGGCTTACGAGCAGTACTTC. The full variable domain, rest sourced from reference TRBV18 and TRBJ2-7, is NAGVMQNPRHLVRRRGQEARLRCSPMKGHSHVYWYRQLPEEGLKFMVYLQKENIIDESGMPKERFSAEFPKEGPSILRIQQVVRGDSAAYFCASSPPGAYEQYFGPGTRLTVT.

The V call is TRBV7-9, the J call TRBJ2-7; D remains ambiguous. V lost 5 bases, J lost 5 bases, and 10 bases lay in between. CDR3 length equals 12 residues. Germline loops: CDR1 SEHNR, CDR2 FQNEAQ (reference sequence). As DNA, the CDR3 is TGTGCCAGCAGCATCTTATTAAACGAGCAGTACTTC. Its translation is CASSILLNEQYF.

The chain carries TRBV27 and TRBJ2-7, with TRBD1 matching 9 bases. The CDR3 sequence is 16 residues long. In germline, CDR1 is MNHEY, CDR2 SMNVEV (reference sequence). The ends lost 4 bases at V and 5 bases at J; junction bases unmatched: 12. CDR3 protein: CASSSPPGTGIHEQYF. The DNA for the CDR3 is TGTGCCAGCAGTTCCCCCCCCGGGACAGGGATCCACGAGCAGTACTTC.

This rearrangement joins TRBV11-3 to TRBJ2-5, with D hard to call. V was clipped by 0 bases and J by 7 bases, with 12 bases between them. In germline, CDR1 is SGHNT, CDR2 YENEEA. This CDR3 comprises 14 residues. CDR3 DNA: TGTGCCAGCAGCTTAGACGGGCCGCTGGGGACCCAGTACTTC. Amino acid sequence: CASSLDGPLGTQYF.

As DNA, the CDR3 is TGTGCCAGCAGTTATACGGGACAGTCCTACGAGCAGTACTTC. Protein sequence: CASSYTGQSYEQYF. The chain is built from TRBV6-5 and TRBJ2-7; TRBD1 aligns across 7 bases. The CDR3 consists of 14 residues. V trimming: 3 bases; J trimming: 1 base; junction bases outside the gene matches: 3. Germline assignment: CDR1 MNHEY and CDR2 SVGAGI.

This chain uses TRBV7-9 with TRBJ1-4; D is uncertain. The germline CDR1 and CDR2 sequences are SEHNR and FQNEAQ (reference sequence). The CDR3 is made up of 14 amino acids. V lost 5 bases and J lost 2, with 9 bases in between. Here the CDR3 DNA reads TGTGCCAGCAGCACCCGGGATACTAATGAAAAACTGTTTTTT. Its translation: CASSTRDTNEKLFF.

CDR3 residues: CSVEGQGMYEQYF. DNA for the CDR3: TGCAGCGTTGAAGGTCAGGGGATGTACGAGCAGTACTTC. The chain joins TRBV29-1 to TRBJ2-7, with D possibly TRBD1 on 6 matching bases. Germline CDR1 and CDR2: SQVTM and ANQGSEA. The germline V and J ends were trimmed by 1 base and 4 bases, with 11 bases remaining between them. The CDR3 extends over 13 amino acids.

V and J are TRBV15 and TRBJ2-5, with D hard to call. The CDR3 contains 13 residues. V shed 0 bases and J shed 3 bases, with 5 bases lying between them. Germline loops: CDR1 LNHNV, CDR2 YYDKDF (reference sequence). The CDR3 coding sequence is TGTGCCACCAGCAGAGACACAGAAGAGACCCAGTACTTC. It translates to CATSRDTEETQYF.